These 27 T cell receptor beta chains originate from one sample sequenced in a study of T cells after yellow fever vaccination. TCRdb passed the 5' RACE reads through MiXCR, listing each CDR3 protein once. The sample holds 350,000 to 450,000 distinct CDR3 sequences, around 20% seen once. Sequences were derived from PBMCs, sampled before the yellow fever booster vaccination. These receptors all come from a man aged 18 to 35 who received the YFV17D yellow fever vaccine.

This clonotype was counted only a few times. V and J are TRBV20-1 and TRBJ2-2; 9 nucleotides line up with TRBD2. The CDR3 has 16 residues. V shed 6 bases, J shed 5 bases, and the junction held 13 bases outside the gene matches. CDR1 is DFQATT, CDR2 SNEGSKA, per germline (reference sequence). DNA of the CDR3: TGCAGTGCAGTCCCTGATTCCAGCGGGGGGACCGGGGAGCTGTTTTTT. Protein product: CSAVPDSSGGTGELFF.

This rearrangement joins TRBV6-2 or TRBV6-3 to TRBJ1-5; D is possibly TRBD1 (6 bases). Germline CDR1 is MNHEY and CDR2 is SVGEGT. Trimming removed 3 bases from V and 4 bases from J, with 13 bases in between. The CDR3 contains 15 residues. The CDR3 sequence: CASSYAGVVNQPQHF. As DNA, the CDR3 is TGTGCCAGCAGTTATGCAGGGGTCGTTAATCAGCCCCAGCATTTT.

The J gene is TRBJ2-2, the V gene TRBV6-5; 7 bases match TRBD2. V trimming: 0 bases; J trimming: 5 bases; junction bases outside the gene matches: 6. Germline-derived CDR1 and CDR2 are MNHEY and SVGAGI. The CDR3 consists of 16 residues. The CDR3 nucleotides read TGTGCCAGCAGTTACTCGGCCAGCGGGGATACCGGGGAGCTGTTTTTT. This gives the protein CASSYSASGDTGELFF.

This clonotype showed up just a few times. V is TRBV2 and J is TRBJ1-2; D is uncertain. The CDR3 length is 14 residues. V shed 4 bases and J shed 2 bases, with 11 bases lying between them. The germline gives CDR1 SNHLY, CDR2 FYNNEI. CDR3 sequence: CASSGRQVNYGYTF. The CDR3 nucleotides are TGTGCCAGCAGTGGTCGGCAGGTGAACTATGGCTACACCTTC.

This clonotype was counted ten times or more. CDR3 nucleotide sequence: TGCGCCAGCAGCCCTCAGTATCGTGCCGGGGAGCTGTTTTTT. Encoded protein: CASSPQYRAGELFF. The rearrangement links TRBV4-3 to TRBJ2-2, with D uncertain. This CDR3 comprises 14 residues. Trimming took 4 bases from V and 6 from J, leaving 12 bases between them. CDR1 is LGHNA and CDR2 is YSLEER in the germline V gene.

The chain uses TRBV29-1 and TRBJ2-2; tentative D call: TRBD2 (7 bases). The V and J ends lost 7 bases and 4 bases respectively, with 13 bases between them. The germline gives CDR1 SQVTM, CDR2 ANQGSEA. CDR3 length: 13 amino acids. In nucleotides, the CDR3 is TGCAGCGCCCGGGGGGCAGCCACCGGGGAGCTGTTTTTT. This codes for CSARGAATGELFF.

This clonotype has ten or more counts. J is TRBJ1-1 and V is TRBV29-1; D gene uncertain. This CDR3 has 12 amino acids. Germline V lookup: CDR1 SQVTM, CDR2 ANQGSEA. With 4 bases removed from V and 1 base from J, the gap between germline ends came to 7 bases. The CDR3 sequence is CSVARQNTEAFF. For the CDR3, the DNA is TGCAGCGTTGCCAGGCAGAACACTGAAGCTTTCTTT. The whole variable domain, remainder taken from reference TRBV29-1 and TRBJ1-1, is SAVISQKPSRDICQRGTSLTIQCQVDSQVTMMFWYRQQPGQSLTLIATANQGSEATYESGFVIDKFPISRPNLTFSTLTVSNMSPEDSSIYLCSVARQNTEAFFGQGTRLTVV.

This clonotype was seen a handful of times. The gene calls are TRBV7-6 and TRBJ1-2; the D gene is possibly TRBD1 (6 bases). V gave up 4 bases and J gave up 4 bases, with 13 bases separating them. Germline-derived CDR1 and CDR2 are SGHVS and FNYEAQ. This CDR3 spans 14 amino acids. The CDR3 is CASSSPGARYGYTF. CDR3 nucleotide sequence: TGTGCCAGCAGCTCGCCGGGGGCGCGCTATGGCTACACCTTC.

This clonotype was observed a handful of times. This chain joins TRBV6-6 and TRBJ1-3; D possibly corresponds to TRBD1 (6 bases). The CDR3 covers 14 residues. Germline CDR1 reads MNHNY; CDR2 reads SVGAGI (reference sequence). Trimming removed 4 bases from V and 0 bases from J, with 7 bases in between. In nucleotides, the CDR3 is TGTGCCAGCAGTTGGGACAACTCTGGAAACACCATATATTTT. Its translation: CASSWDNSGNTIYF.

This clonotype was detected only a few times. The chain carries TRBV4-1 and TRBJ2-1; the D is unclear. This CDR3 spans 15 amino acids. Trimming took 1 base from V and 4 from J, leaving 11 bases between them. CDR1 and CDR2 (germline): MGHRA, YSYEKL. CDR3 sequence: CASSQGRTSYNEQFF. CDR3 nucleotides: TGCGCCAGCAGCCAAGGGCGGACGAGTTACAATGAGCAGTTCTTC.

This clonotype has only a few counts. The chain uses TRBV13 and TRBJ1-5; no firm D call. Per the germline V gene, CDR1 is PRHDT and CDR2 is FYEKMQ (reference sequence). Trimming left V 2 bases short and J 13 bases short, with 12 bases between. The CDR3 spans 12 residues. The CDR3 sequence: CASSLSSGAQHF. For the CDR3, the DNA is TGTGCCAGCAGCTTATCTTCGGGTGCTCAGCATTTT.

This clonotype was counted between two and nine times. This sequence joins TRBV2 and TRBJ1-1; D gene unclear. V lost 9 bases to trimming and J lost 2 bases, with 13 bases between them. The germline V gene has CDR1 SNHLY and CDR2 FYNNEI. The CDR3 totals 13 residues. For the CDR3, the DNA is TGTGCCAGTCGGTGGGCGGGTAACACTGAAGCTTTCTTT. Residues: CASRWAGNTEAFF. The full variable domain, in which reference TRBV2 and TRBJ1-1 provide the parts outside the CDR3, is EPEVTQTPSHQVTQMGQEVILRCVPISNHLYFYWYRQILGQKVEFLVSFYNNEISEKSEIFDDQFSVERPDGSNFTLKIRSTKLEDSAMYFCASRWAGNTEAFFGQGTRLTVV.

This clonotype was recorded a few times. The genes are TRBV5-6 and TRBJ1-6; no definite D call. Germline assignment: CDR1 SGHDT and CDR2 YYEEEE. The CDR3 totals 16 residues. Trimming shortened V by 4 bases and J by 9 bases, and 20 bases separated the two germline ends. The CDR3 DNA reads as TGTGCCAGCAGCCACCTAGACCGGACCCTCGCTTCACCCCTCCACTTT. Translation: CASSHLDRTLASPLHF.

This clonotype was recorded a few times. The J gene is TRBJ1-2, the V gene TRBV7-6, with 11 bases lining up with TRBD1. Trimming at V came to 3 bases and at J to 14 bases, leaving 5 bases not matched to a gene. The CDR3 runs 12 residues. From germline, CDR1 is SGHVS and CDR2 FNYEAQ. The CDR3 DNA is TGTGCCAGCAGCTTTGGGACAGGGGGTCAAACCTTC. This encodes CASSFGTGGQTF.

V gene TRBV7-9 combines with J gene TRBJ1-4; D remains unclear. The ends were cut back, 4 bases at V and 11 bases at J, with 14 bases in the middle. The germline CDR1 and CDR2 sequences are SEHNR and FQNEAQ (reference sequence). The CDR3 is made up of 13 amino acids. The CDR3 loop is CASSSVTEIKLFF. The CDR3 DNA follows: TGTGCCAGCAGCTCCGTTACAGAGATTAAACTGTTTTTT. Full variable domain (outside the CDR3, taken from reference TRBV7-9 and TRBJ1-4): DTGVSQNPRHKITKRGQNVTFRCDPISEHNRLYWYRQTLGQGPEFLTYFQNEAQLEKSRLLSDRFSAERPKGSFSTLEIQRTEQGDSAMYLCASSSVTEIKLFFGSGTQLSVL.

As concerns this clonotype: An end of the junction differs from the germline gene, which may be a read error. The V gene is TRBV7-9, the J gene TRBJ1-2; D gene uncertain. This CDR3 has 14 residues. Germline loops: CDR1 SEHNR, CDR2 FQNEAQ (reference sequence). CDR3 nucleotide sequence: TGTGCCAGCAGTTTAGCTCCGGGTCGACGGGGCTACACCTTC. The encoded protein is CASSLAPGRRGYTF.

The chain employs TRBV7-3 and TRBJ2-1; tentative D call: TRBD1 (6 bases). Germline CDR1 and CDR2: SGHTA and FQGTGA. The V end lost 4 bases, the J end lost 9 bases, and 16 bases lay between the germline ends. The CDR3 loop spans 14 amino acids. The chain's CDR3 is CASSSRGNGGEQFF. CDR3 nucleotide sequence: TGTGCCAGCAGCTCCAGGGGTAATGGTGGTGAGCAGTTCTTC.

This clonotype was seen a few times. Mismatch with germline at one junction end may stem from a read error. V and J are TRBV9 and TRBJ2-3; either TRBD1 or TRBD2 may supply D (6 bases each). The germline gives CDR1 SGDLS, CDR2 YYNGEE. The CDR3 is 16 residues long. The DNA for the CDR3 is TGTGCCAGCAGCGTCTCGGACAGACGGGGGCACAGATACGCAGTATTT. As protein: CASSVSDRRGHRYAVF.

J is TRBJ1-1 and V is TRBV30, with D possibly TRBD1 on 5 matching bases. Per the germline V gene, CDR1 is GTSNPN and CDR2 is SVGIG (reference sequence). Deletions cut 2 bases from V and 3 bases from J, with 10 bases between. The CDR3 spans 13 residues. CDR3 bases: TGTGCCTGGAGTTTCGGAGGGGACACTGAAGCTTTCTTT. Translating gives CAWSFGGDTEAFF.

This clonotype was found a few times. The V and J genes are TRBV30 and TRBJ2-7, with D perhaps matching TRBD1 (5 bases). This CDR3 region has 14 residues. Germline V gene lookup returns CDR1 GTSNPN and CDR2 SVGIG (reference sequence). Trimming shortened V by 6 bases and J by 3 bases, and 18 bases separated the two germline ends. CDR3 residues: CACPRGTGNYEQYF. The CDR3 DNA reads TGTGCCTGCCCAAGGGGCACGGGTAACTACGAGCAGTACTTC. Together with reference TRBV30 and TRBJ2-7, the CDR3 gives the full variable domain: SQTIHQWPATLVQPVGSPLSLECTVEGTSNPNLYWYRQAAGRGLQLLFYSVGIGQISSEVPQNLSASRPQDRQFILSSKKLLLSDSGFYLCACPRGTGNYEQYFGPGTRLTVT.

The chain carries TRBV7-2 and TRBJ2-1; 14 nucleotides line up with TRBD2. Germline loops: CDR1 SGHTA, CDR2 FQGNSA. This CDR3 contains 17 residues. Trimming at V came to 1 base and at J to 10 bases, leaving 9 bases not matched to a gene. CDR3 bases: TGTGCCAGCAGCTTAGGCGGGACTAGCGGGGGAGTGAGGGAGCAGTTCTTC. This gives the protein CASSLGGTSGGVREQFF.

This clonotype has a handful of counts. This chain connects TRBV20-1 to TRBJ1-3; D is ambiguous. The CDR3 is 15 amino acids. The germline V and J ends were trimmed by 4 bases and 0 bases, with 13 bases remaining between them. Germline assignment: CDR1 DFQATT and CDR2 SNEGSKA (reference sequence). The CDR3 region is CSAIPGHLSGNTIYF. In nucleotides, the CDR3 is TGCAGTGCTATCCCGGGCCATCTCTCTGGAAACACCATATATTTT.

The CDR3 spells CSARGETSPDTQYF. In DNA, the CDR3 is TGCAGTGCTAGAGGGGAGACTAGCCCAGATACGCAGTATTTT. The V and J genes are TRBV20-1 and TRBJ2-3; 7 bases match TRBD2. The germline gives CDR1 DFQATT, CDR2 SNEGSKA (reference sequence). The CDR3 has 14 residues. V lost 1 base, J lost 4 bases, and 5 bases stayed unmatched.

The V and J genes are TRBV4-1 and TRBJ2-7, with TRBD1 as a possible D gene (5 bases). Germline lookup yields CDR1 MGHRA and CDR2 YSYEKL. The CDR3 contains 16 residues. Trimming took off 6 bases at V and 7 bases at J, with 25 bases between the two ends. As DNA, the CDR3 is TGCGCCAGCAGGGCCGGCACAAGGGGTGGCAAGTGGGAGCAGTACTTC. It codes for CASRAGTRGGKWEQYF.

The rearrangement uses TRBV20-1 and TRBJ2-5; 8 nucleotides match TRBD2. The CDR3 contains 13 residues. J lost 5 bases, V lost 5 bases, and 7 bases had no gene match. The germline V gene encodes CDR1 DFQATT and CDR2 SNEGSKA (reference sequence). CDR3 residues: CSAPLASGETQYF. CDR3 sequence (DNA): TGCAGTGCTCCCCTGGCTAGCGGGGAGACCCAGTACTTC.

The chain employs TRBV29-1 and TRBJ2-6, with D uncertain. The CDR3 consists of 14 residues. With 2 bases removed from V and 0 bases from J, the gap between germline ends came to 5 bases. The germline V gene encodes CDR1 SQVTM and CDR2 ANQGSEA. The DNA for the CDR3 is TGCAGCGTTGAATTGAGCTCTGGGGCCAACGTCCTGACTTTC. Amino acid sequence: CSVELSSGANVLTF.

This clonotype turned up a few times. The J gene is TRBJ2-1, the V gene TRBV28, with D possibly being TRBD2 (6 bases). The CDR3 totals 14 residues. Germline lookup yields CDR1 MDHEN and CDR2 SYDVKM. The ends were cut back, 5 bases at V and 9 bases at J, with 17 bases in the middle. CDR3 nucleotides: TGTGCCAGCAGTCCGCGACTAGTAGGGGCTGAGCAGTTCTTC. Translating gives CASSPRLVGAEQFF.